This is a list of T cell receptor beta chains from one sample in a study of patients and donors after allogeneic stem cell transplantation. TCRdb reanalysed the RT-PCR reads using MiXCR and keeps one entry per CDR3 protein. The repertoire includes about 74,000 distinct CDR3 sequences, roughly 29% of them detected once, and around 27% sits in the top ten. Sequencing was done on a sample of blood, either unsorted or a sorted T cell fraction (not recorded which). The origin of the receptors is a human donor who was either an allogeneic HSCT recipient or a stem cell or donor lymphocyte infusion donor (not recorded which). It is not recorded whose cells these are; they may come from a transplant donor. Each CDR3 is given with its conserved first and last residue. D genes are given only for firm matches. The size entry is marked missing in some rows and otherwise reads once, few, many or a size class.

j_call	d_call	v_call	clone_size	cdr3_aa	cdr3_nt
TRBJ1-4	.	TRBV3-1	.	CASSQDLGSLVERVFF	TGTGCCAGCAGCCAAGATCTGGGCAGCCTCGTCGAGAGAGTGTTTTTT
TRBJ1-5	TRBD1	TRBV2	few	CASSTQGAEQPQHF	TGTGCCAGCAGTACTCAGGGGGCGGAGCAGCCCCAGCATTTT
TRBJ2-1	.	TRBV6-6	few	CASSYGTEVDNEQFF	TGTGCCAGCAGTTACGGGACCGAGGTCGACAATGAGCAGTTCTTC
TRBJ2-4	TRBD1	TRBV5-6	.	CASSLGQAKNIQYF	TGTGCCAGCAGCTTAGGACAGGCTAAAAACATTCAGTACTTC
TRBJ2-1	.	TRBV11-3	.	CASSLDQGGSAQSGEQFF	TGTGCCAGCAGCTTAGATCAAGGAGGTAGCGCCCAGTCTGGGGAGCAGTTCTTC
TRBJ1-5	.	TRBV6-2/TRBV6-3	few	CASSYGGFGNQPQHF	TGTGCCAGCAGTTACGGGGGATTCGGCAATCAGCCCCAGCATTTT
TRBJ1-1	.	TRBV6-5	.	CASSETGRWTEAFF	TGTGCCAGCAGTGAAACAGGGAGGTGGACTGAAGCTTTCTTT
TRBJ1-3	.	TRBV14	few	CASSPQGISGNTIYF	TGTGCCAGCAGCCCGCAGGGAATCTCTGGAAACACCATATATTTT
TRBJ2-1	.	TRBV12-3/TRBV12-4	few	CASSLGGGYNEQFF	TGTGCCAGCAGTTTAGGCGGTGGGTACAATGAGCAGTTCTTC
TRBJ1-4	TRBD1	TRBV5-1	few	CASSRTWTGPNEKLFF	TGCGCCAGCAGCCGAACCTGGACAGGCCCGAATGAAAAACTGTTTTTT
TRBJ2-2	.	TRBV5-1	.	CASSYGPNTGELFF	TGCGCCAGCAGCTACGGACCGAACACCGGGGAGCTGTTTTTT
TRBJ2-2	.	TRBV27	.	CASSRLADPRTGELFF	TGTGCCAGCAGTCGACTCGCGGATCCACGGACAGGGGAGCTGTTTTTT
TRBJ2-3	.	TRBV14	.	CASSQADTQYF	TGTGCCAGCAGCCAAGCAGATACGCAGTATTTT
TRBJ1-4	.	TRBV7-9	.	CASSLGRDLVEKLFF	TGTGCCAGCAGCTTGGGGCGAGACCTCGTTGAAAAACTGTTTTTT
TRBJ2-7	.	TRBV2	.	CASSDRQVGEQYF	TGTGCCAGCAGTGATCGGCAGGTGGGCGAGCAGTACTTC
TRBJ2-7	.	TRBV3-1	.	CASRRDGRYRYEQYF	TGTGCCAGCCGAAGGGATGGCCGATATCGGTACGAGCAGTACTTC
TRBJ2-5	.	TRBV9	.	CASSVGGRETQYF	TGTGCCAGCAGCGTCGGGGGGCGAGAGACCCAGTACTTC
TRBJ2-2	.	TRBV6-2/TRBV6-3	.	CASMEYPGELFF	TGTGCCAGCATGGAATACCCCGGGGAGCTGTTTTTT
TRBJ2-2	.	TRBV12-5	few	CASGPGVGLGTGELFF	TGTGCTAGTGGTCCGGGCGTGGGGTTGGGCACCGGGGAGCTGTTTTTT
TRBJ1-2	.	TRBV6-5	many	CASSYNRDSYGYTF	TGTGCCAGCAGTTATAATCGGGATAGCTATGGCTACACCTTC
TRBJ2-7	TRBD2	TRBV20-1	once	CSAKQLAGGRPEEQYF	TGCAGTGCTAAGCAGCTAGCGGGGGGGCGGCCGGAAGAGCAGTACTTC
TRBJ2-1	TRBD2	TRBV20-1	.	CSARDRLANEQFF	TGCAGTGCTAGAGATAGACTAGCCAATGAGCAGTTCTTC
TRBJ1-3	.	TRBV6-5	many	CASRETTGHFGNTIYF	TGTGCCAGCAGGGAAACTACAGGGCACTTTGGAAACACCATATATTTT
TRBJ2-7	TRBD2	TRBV13	.	CASSLVRAGGLADEQYF	TGTGCCAGCAGCTTAGTAAGGGCGGGAGGGTTGGCGGACGAGCAGTACTTC
TRBJ1-5	.	TRBV7-9	many	CASSLGQINQPQHF	TGTGCCAGCAGCTTAGGGCAAATCAATCAGCCCCAGCATTTT
TRBJ2-7	.	TRBV21-1	.	CASSKRSGVSYEQYF	TGTGCCAGCAGCAAAAGGAGCGGGGTCTCCTACGAGCAGTACTTC
TRBJ2-7	TRBD1	TRBV5-1	.	CASSRDRARNEQYF	TGCGCCAGCAGCCGGGACAGGGCAAGAAACGAGCAGTACTTC
TRBJ2-1	.	TRBV29-1	once	CSVVVTNEQFF	TGCAGCGTTGTGGTGACAAATGAGCAGTTCTTC
TRBJ1-1	.	TRBV6-1	.	CASTRTLNTEAFF	TGTGCCAGCACTAGGACACTGAACACTGAAGCTTTCTTT
TRBJ2-5	.	TRBV6-5	.	CASSYSFGGAGETQYF	TGTGCCAGCAGTTACTCGTTCGGCGGGGCAGGGGAGACCCAGTACTTC
TRBJ2-1	.	TRBV18	few	CASRSGVEQFF	TGTGCCAGTAGATCTGGCGTTGAGCAGTTCTTC